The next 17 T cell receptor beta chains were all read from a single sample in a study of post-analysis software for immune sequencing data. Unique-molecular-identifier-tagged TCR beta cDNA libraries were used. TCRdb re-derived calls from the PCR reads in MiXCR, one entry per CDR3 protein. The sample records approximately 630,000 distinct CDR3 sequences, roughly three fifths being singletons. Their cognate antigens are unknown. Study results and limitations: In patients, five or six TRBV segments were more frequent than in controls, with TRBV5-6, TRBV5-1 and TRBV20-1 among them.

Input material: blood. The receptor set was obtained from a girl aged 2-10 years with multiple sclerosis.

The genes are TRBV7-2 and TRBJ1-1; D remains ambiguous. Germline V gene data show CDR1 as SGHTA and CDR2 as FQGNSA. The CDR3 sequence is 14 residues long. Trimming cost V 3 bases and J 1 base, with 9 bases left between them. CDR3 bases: TGTGCCAGCAGCTTGTCCTTTACGAACACTGAAGCTTTCTTT. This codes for CASSLSFTNTEAFF.

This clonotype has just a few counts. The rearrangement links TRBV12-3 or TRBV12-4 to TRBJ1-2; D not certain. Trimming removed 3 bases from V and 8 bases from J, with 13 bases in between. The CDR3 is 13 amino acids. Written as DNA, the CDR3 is TGTGCCAGCAGTTTTTTCGAGGCCCTAGGCTACACCTTC. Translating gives CASSFFEALGYTF.

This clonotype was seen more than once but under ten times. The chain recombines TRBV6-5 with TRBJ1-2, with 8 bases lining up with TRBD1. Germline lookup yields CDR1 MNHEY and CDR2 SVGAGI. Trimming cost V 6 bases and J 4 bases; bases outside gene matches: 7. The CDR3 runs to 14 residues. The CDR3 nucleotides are TGTGCCAGCAGCCGGGACAGGTCCAGCTATGGCTACACCTTC. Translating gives CASSRDRSSYGYTF.

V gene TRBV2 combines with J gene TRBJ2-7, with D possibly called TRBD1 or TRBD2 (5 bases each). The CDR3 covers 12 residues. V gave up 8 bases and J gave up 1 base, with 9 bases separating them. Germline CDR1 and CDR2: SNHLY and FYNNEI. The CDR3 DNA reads TGTGCCAGCGGGGGTCTTTCCTACGAGCAGTACTTC. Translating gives CASGGLSYEQYF. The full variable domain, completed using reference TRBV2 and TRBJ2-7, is EPEVTQTPSHQVTQMGQEVILRCVPISNHLYFYWYRQILGQKVEFLVSFYNNEISEKSEIFDDQFSVERPDGSNFTLKIRSTKLEDSAMYFCASGGLSYEQYFGPGTRLTVT.

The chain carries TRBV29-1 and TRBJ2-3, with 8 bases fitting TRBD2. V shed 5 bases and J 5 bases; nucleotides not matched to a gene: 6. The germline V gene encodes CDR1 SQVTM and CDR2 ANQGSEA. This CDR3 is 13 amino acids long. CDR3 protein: CSVRRGVGDTQYF. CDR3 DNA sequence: TGCAGCGTTCGGCGGGGGGTTGGAGATACGCAGTATTTT.

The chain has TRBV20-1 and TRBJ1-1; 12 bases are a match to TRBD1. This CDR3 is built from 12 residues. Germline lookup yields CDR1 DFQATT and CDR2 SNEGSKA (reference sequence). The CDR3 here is CGGQGASTEAFF. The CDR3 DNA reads TGCGGGGGACAGGGGGCGTCCACTGAAGCTTTCTTT.

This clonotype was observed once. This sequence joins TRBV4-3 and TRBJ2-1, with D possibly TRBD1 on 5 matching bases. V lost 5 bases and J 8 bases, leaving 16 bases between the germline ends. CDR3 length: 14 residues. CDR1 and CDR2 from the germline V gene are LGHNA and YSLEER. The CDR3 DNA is TGCGCCAGCAGCTCGTGGACACCGCCTCATGAGCAGTTCTTC. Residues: CASSSWTPPHEQFF.

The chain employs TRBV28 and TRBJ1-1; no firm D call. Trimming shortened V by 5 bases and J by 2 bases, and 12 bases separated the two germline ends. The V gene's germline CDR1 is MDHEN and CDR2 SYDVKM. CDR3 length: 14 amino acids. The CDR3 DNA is TGTGCCAGCAGTCTTTCTCGGCCTAACACTGAAGCTTTCTTT. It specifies CASSLSRPNTEAFF.

The CDR3 nucleotides are TGTGCCAGCAGTGAAGAGGCAGCACAAGAGACCCAGTACTTC. Translation gives CASSEEAAQETQYF. The chain joins TRBV25-1 to TRBJ2-7; no firm D call. The DNA end favors TRBJ2-5, so the J call may be wrong. CDR3 length: 14 amino acids. Per the germline V gene, CDR1 is MGHDK and CDR2 is SYGVNS.

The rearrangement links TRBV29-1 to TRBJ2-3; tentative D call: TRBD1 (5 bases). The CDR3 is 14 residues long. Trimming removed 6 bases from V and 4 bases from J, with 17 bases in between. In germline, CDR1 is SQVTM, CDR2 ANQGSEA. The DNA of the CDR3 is TGCAGCGTCGCTCAGGGAAAGCCACCAGATACGCAGTATTTT. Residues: CSVAQGKPPDTQYF.

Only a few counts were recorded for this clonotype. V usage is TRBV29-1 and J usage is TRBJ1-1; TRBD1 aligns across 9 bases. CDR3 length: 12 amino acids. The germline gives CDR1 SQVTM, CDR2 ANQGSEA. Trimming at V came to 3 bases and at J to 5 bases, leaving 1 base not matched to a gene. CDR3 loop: CSVDGQGTEAFF. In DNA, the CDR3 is TGCAGCGTTGACGGACAGGGGACTGAAGCTTTCTTT.

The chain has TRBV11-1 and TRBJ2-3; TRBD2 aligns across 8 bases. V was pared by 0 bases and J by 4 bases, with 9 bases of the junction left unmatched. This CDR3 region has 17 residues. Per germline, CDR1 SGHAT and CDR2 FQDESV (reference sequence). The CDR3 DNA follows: TGTGCCAGCAGCTTAGCGCCCCTCGGCGGGGGGTCAGATACGCAGTATTTT. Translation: CASSLAPLGGGSDTQYF.

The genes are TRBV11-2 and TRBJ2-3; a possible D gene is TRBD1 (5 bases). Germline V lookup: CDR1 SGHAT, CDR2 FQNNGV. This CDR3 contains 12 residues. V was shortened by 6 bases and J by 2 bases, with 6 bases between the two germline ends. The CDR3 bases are TGTGCCAGCAGACAGGCCACAGATACGCAGTATTTT. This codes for CASRQATDTQYF.

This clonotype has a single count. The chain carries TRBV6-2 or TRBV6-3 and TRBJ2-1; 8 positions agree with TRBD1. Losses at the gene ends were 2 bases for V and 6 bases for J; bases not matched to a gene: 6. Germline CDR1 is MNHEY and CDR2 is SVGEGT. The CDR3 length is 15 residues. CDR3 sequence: CASSYAGQGGNEQFF. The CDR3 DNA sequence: TGTGCCAGCAGTTACGCCGGACAGGGCGGCAATGAGCAGTTCTTC.

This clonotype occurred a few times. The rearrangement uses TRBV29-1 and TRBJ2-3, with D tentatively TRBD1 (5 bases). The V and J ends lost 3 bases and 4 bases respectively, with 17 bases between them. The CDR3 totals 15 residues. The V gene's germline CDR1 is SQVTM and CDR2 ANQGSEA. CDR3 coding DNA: TGCAGCGTTGAGTCCCCAACGATCAGGGCAGATACGCAGTATTTT. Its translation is CSVESPTIRADTQYF.

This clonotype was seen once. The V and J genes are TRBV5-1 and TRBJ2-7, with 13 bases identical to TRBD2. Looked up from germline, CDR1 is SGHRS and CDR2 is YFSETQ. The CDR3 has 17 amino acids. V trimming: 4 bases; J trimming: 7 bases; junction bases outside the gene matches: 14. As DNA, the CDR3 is TGCGCCAGCAGCCCCCGACCGACTAGCGGGAGGCACAATGAGCAGTACTTC. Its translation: CASSPRPTSGRHNEQYF.

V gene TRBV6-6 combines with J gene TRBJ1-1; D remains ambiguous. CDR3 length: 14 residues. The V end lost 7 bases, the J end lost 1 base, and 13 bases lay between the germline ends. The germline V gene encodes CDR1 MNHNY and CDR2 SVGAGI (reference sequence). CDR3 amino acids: CASIITPENTEAFF. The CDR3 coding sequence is TGTGCCAGCATTATCACCCCTGAGAACACTGAAGCTTTCTTT.